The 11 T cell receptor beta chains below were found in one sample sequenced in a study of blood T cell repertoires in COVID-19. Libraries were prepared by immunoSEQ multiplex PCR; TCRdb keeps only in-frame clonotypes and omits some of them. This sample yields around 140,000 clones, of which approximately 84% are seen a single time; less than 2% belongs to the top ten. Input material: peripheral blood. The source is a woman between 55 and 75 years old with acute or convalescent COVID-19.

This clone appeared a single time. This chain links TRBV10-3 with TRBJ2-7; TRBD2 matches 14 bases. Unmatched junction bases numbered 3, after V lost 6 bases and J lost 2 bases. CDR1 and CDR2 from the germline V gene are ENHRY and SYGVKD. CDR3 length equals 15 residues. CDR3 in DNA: TGTGCCATCAGCCGGACTAGCGGGAGGCCCTACGAGCAGTACTTC. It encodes CAISRTSGRPYEQYF.

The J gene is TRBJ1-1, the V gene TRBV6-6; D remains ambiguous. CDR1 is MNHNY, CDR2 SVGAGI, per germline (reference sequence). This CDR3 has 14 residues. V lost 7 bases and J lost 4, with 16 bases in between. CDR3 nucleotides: TGTGCCAGCATCCCAGTCGCCGTTTTCACTGAAGCTTTCTTT. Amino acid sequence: CASIPVAVFTEAFF.

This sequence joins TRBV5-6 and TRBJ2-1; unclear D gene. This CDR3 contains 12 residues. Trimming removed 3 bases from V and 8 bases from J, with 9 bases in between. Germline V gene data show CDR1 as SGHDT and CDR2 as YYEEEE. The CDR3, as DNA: TGTGCCAGCAGCTCAGTTCTTGATGAGCAGTTCTTC. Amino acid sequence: CASSSVLDEQFF.

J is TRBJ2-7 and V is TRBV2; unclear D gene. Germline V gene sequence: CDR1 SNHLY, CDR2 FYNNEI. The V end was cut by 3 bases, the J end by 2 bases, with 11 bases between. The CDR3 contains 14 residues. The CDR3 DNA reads TGTGCCAGCAGTGAGTACGCGGCGACCTACGAGCAGTACTTC. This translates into CASSEYAATYEQYF. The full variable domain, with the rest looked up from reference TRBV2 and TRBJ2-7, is EPEVTQTPSHQVTQMGQEVILRCVPISNHLYFYWYRQILGQKVEFLVSFYNNEISEKSEIFDDQFSVERPDGSNFTLKIRSTKLEDSAMYFCASSEYAATYEQYFGPGTRLTVT.

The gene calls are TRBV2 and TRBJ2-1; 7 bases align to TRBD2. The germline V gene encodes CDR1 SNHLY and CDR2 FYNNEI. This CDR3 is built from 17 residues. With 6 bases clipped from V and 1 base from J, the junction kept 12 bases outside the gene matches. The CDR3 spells CASRASGEPMSYNEQFF. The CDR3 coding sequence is TGTGCCAGCAGGGCTAGCGGAGAGCCTATGTCCTACAATGAGCAGTTCTTC.

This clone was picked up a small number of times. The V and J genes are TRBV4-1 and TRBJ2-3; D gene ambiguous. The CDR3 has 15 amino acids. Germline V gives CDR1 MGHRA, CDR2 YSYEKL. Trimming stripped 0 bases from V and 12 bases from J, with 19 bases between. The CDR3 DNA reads TGCGCCAGCAGCCAAGAGATTGTAGACGGCGGTAATCAGTATTTT. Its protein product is CASSQEIVDGGNQYF.

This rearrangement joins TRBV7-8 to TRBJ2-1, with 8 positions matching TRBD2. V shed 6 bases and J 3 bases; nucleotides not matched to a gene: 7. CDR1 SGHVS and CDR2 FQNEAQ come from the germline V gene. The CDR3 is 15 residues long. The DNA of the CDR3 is TGTGCCAGCAGGCTTACTAGCGGCGACTACAATGAGCAGTTCTTC. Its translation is CASRLTSGDYNEQFF.

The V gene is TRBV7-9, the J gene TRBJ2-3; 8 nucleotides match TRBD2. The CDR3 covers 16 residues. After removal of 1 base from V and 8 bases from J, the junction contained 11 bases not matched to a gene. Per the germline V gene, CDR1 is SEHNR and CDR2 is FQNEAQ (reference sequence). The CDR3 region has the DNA TGTGCCAGCAGCTTAGTGAATAGCGGGATTGGAGTTACGCAGTATTTT. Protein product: CASSLVNSGIGVTQYF.

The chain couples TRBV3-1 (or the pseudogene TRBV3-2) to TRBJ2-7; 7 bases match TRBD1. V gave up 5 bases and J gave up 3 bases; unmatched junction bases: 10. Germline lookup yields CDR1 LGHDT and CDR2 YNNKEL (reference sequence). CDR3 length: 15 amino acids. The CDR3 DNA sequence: TGTGCCAGCAGCGCCGTACCGACAGGGATCTACGAGCAGTACTTC. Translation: CASSAVPTGIYEQYF.

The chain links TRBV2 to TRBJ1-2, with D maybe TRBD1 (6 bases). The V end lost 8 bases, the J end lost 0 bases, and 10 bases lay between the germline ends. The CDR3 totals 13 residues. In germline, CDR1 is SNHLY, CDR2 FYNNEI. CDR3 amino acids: CASPRTANYGYTF. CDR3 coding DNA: TGTGCCAGCCCCCGGACAGCTAACTATGGCTACACCTTC.

The DNA for the CDR3 is TGTGCCAGCAGTTCCGACCTATCGGGGTTAGGGTCACCCCTCCACTTT. It codes for CASSSDLSGLGSPLHF. The chain carries TRBV6-5 and TRBJ1-6; D is unresolved. Germline V gene lookup returns CDR1 MNHEY and CDR2 SVGAGI. The V end was cut by 4 bases, the J end by 10 bases, with 20 bases between. The CDR3 is 16 residues long.